The clone carrying this T cell receptor beta chain appeared a few times. CD25-based Treg depletion was applied to purified naive CD4+ T cells. Semi-nested PCR with Nested Universal Primer A followed constant-region reverse priming of full-length variable regions. TCRdb analysed the 5' RACE reads with MiXCR anew, one entry per CDR3 protein. The table includes 40,000 to 65,000 distinct CDR3 sequences, roughly a quarter detected once. In germline, CDR1 is LGHDT, CDR2 YNNKEL (reference sequence). The CDR3 totals 11 residues. The ends were cut back, 3 bases at V and 3 bases at J, with 3 bases in the middle.

This clonotype originated in a female donor with breast cancer. The J gene is TRBJ2-7, the V gene TRBV3-1; D unresolved. Sequencing was performed on tumor-infiltrating naive CD4+ T cells sorted from the breast tumor. The subset: naive CD4+ T cells, CD4+CD45RA+CD25-. As DNA, the CDR3 is TGTGCCAGCAGCCAGGGCTACGAGCAGTACTTC. As protein: CASSQGYEQYF.